A selection of T cell receptor beta chains follows, all from one sample in a study of early T cells in non-severe SARS-CoV-2 infection. TCRdb recomputed calls from the 5' RACE reads with MiXCR, one row per CDR3 protein. This sample has 100,000 to 130,000 distinct CDR3 sequences; approximately 12% occur once, and the top ten carry around 8%. Material: whole blood. Receptors were obtained from an adult who was a healthcare worker with PCR-confirmed SARS-CoV-2 infection or an uninfected control (not recorded which). Both conserved end residues are part of each CDR3. The D gene is left open where the match is weak. Clone sizes are given selectively: once, few, many, or a class where the clone is expanded.

J	D	size	V	CDR3	DNA
TRBJ2-7	-	many	TRBV13	CASSLGQNEQYF	TGTGCCAGCAGCTTAGGGCAGAACGAGCAGTACTTC
TRBJ1-1	-	few	TRBV2	CASYRERAFF	TGTGCCAGCTACAGGGAGAGAGCTTTCTTT
TRBJ2-1	-	-	TRBV20-1	CSARQTGTLSDEQFF	TGCAGTGCTAGACAAACCGGGACATTGAGCGATGAGCAGTTCTTC
TRBJ1-2	-	many	TRBV5-4	CASSFGQGNYGYTF	TGTGCCAGCAGCTTTGGGCAGGGTAACTATGGCTACACCTTC
TRBJ2-1	-	many	TRBV28	CASRGTGQREQFF	TGTGCCAGCAGGGGTACCGGACAACGTGAGCAGTTCTTC
TRBJ2-7	-	many	TRBV30	CALGSPRQISYEQYF	TGTGCCCTAGGGTCCCCTCGACAGATCTCCTACGAGCAGTACTTC
TRBJ1-1	-	many	TRBV11-2	CASSLRQGTEAFF	TGTGCCAGCAGCTTAAGGCAGGGCACTGAAGCTTTCTTT
TRBJ2-6	-	many	TRBV4-2	CASSPQIESWANVLTF	TGTGCCAGCAGCCCGCAAATAGAGTCCTGGGCCAACGTCCTGACTTTC
TRBJ2-7	TRBD1	-	TRBV28	CAGGRTGGSYEQYF	TGTGCCGGGGGGAGGACAGGGGGCTCCTACGAGCAGTACTTC
TRBJ1-5	TRBD1	-	TRBV12-3/TRBV12-4	CASTNRGPNQPQHF	TGTGCCAGCACCAACAGGGGGCCAAATCAGCCCCAGCATTTT
TRBJ1-1	TRBD1	few	TRBV9	CASGDRGPTTEAFF	TGTGCCAGCGGGGACAGGGGACCCACAACTGAAGCTTTCTTT
TRBJ1-2	TRBD1	-	TRBV12-3/TRBV12-4	CASSVAGQGSGYTF	TGTGCCAGCAGTGTAGCGGGACAGGGGTCAGGCTACACCTTC
TRBJ2-7	-	many	TRBV11-2	CASSTFGLGGSYEQYF	TGTGCCAGCAGCACCTTCGGACTCGGAGGATCCTACGAGCAGTACTTC
TRBJ2-7	TRBD2	few	TRBV20-1	CSAWGLAGYEQYF	TGCAGTGCCTGGGGACTAGCGGGTTACGAGCAGTACTTC
TRBJ1-5	-	many	TRBV20-1	CSATLRGQPQHF	TGCAGTGCTACCTTGAGGGGTCAGCCCCAGCATTTT
TRBJ1-1	-	few	TRBV29-1	CSADSEAFF	TGCAGCGCCGACAGCGAAGCTTTCTTT
TRBJ1-1	-	-	TRBV11-2	CASRLGHLNTEAFF	TGTGCCAGCAGGCTGGGACATCTGAACACTGAAGCTTTCTTT
TRBJ2-3	TRBD2	many	TRBV5-4	CASSAGGGLVFDTQYF	TGTGCCAGCAGCGCGGGCGGGGGACTAGTATTTGATACGCAGTATTTT
TRBJ2-2	-	few	TRBV11-2	CASSLLGISTGELFF	TGTGCCAGCAGCTTATTGGGGATTTCCACCGGGGAGCTGTTTTTT
TRBJ2-5	-	many	TRBV6-6	CASSYGAGQETQYF	TGTGCCAGCAGTTACGGGGCAGGCCAAGAGACCCAGTACTTC
TRBJ1-6	-	many	TRBV7-2	CASSLSSRADSPLHF	TGTGCCAGCAGCTTATCTAGCAGGGCTGATTCACCCCTCCACTTT
TRBJ1-1	-	-	TRBV10-3	CATKSPRLNTEAFF	TGTGCCACCAAAAGCCCTCGACTGAACACTGAAGCTTTCTTT
TRBJ1-1	-	many	TRBV20-1	CSARDSLNTEAFF	TGCAGTGCTAGGGACAGTCTGAACACTGAAGCTTTCTTT
TRBJ2-7	TRBD2	many	TRBV5-6	CASSLVREDWGEQYF	TGTGCCAGCAGCTTGGTGCGGGAGGATTGGGGCGAGCAGTACTTC
TRBJ2-3	-	many	TRBV20-1	CSARKIRMRVTDTQYF	TGCAGTGCTAGAAAGATACGGATGCGGGTCACAGATACGCAGTATTTT
TRBJ2-3	-	-	TRBV5-5	CASSPQGGGTDTQYF	TGTGCCAGCAGCCCACAGGGAGGGGGGACAGATACGCAGTATTTT
TRBJ2-7	TRBD2	-	TRBV5-4	CASSSTSGFSYEQYF	TGTGCCAGCAGTTCGACTAGCGGATTCTCCTACGAGCAGTACTTC
TRBJ2-7	-	many	TRBV7-2	CASSSDFYEQYF	TGTGCCAGCAGCTCCGACTTCTACGAGCAGTACTTC
TRBJ1-1	-	many	TRBV10-2	CASSESGWMAEAFF	TGCGCCAGCAGTGAGTCGGGGTGGATGGCCGAAGCTTTCTTT
TRBJ1-2	-	few	TRBV6-1	CASSVRDYGYTF	TGTGCCAGCAGTGTAAGGGACTATGGCTACACCTTC
TRBJ1-5	-	many	TRBV18	CASSPGAGNSNQPQHF	TGTGCCAGCTCACCGGGGGCAGGGAATAGCAATCAGCCCCAGCATTTT
TRBJ1-2	-	many	TRBV11-2	CASSSSPDYGYTF	TGTGCCAGCAGCTCGTCCCCGGACTATGGCTACACCTTC
TRBJ2-5	-	many	TRBV20-1	CSARDPKAGTQYF	TGCAGTGCTAGAGATCCTAAAGCGGGGACCCAGTACTTC
TRBJ2-2	TRBD1	-	TRBV19	CASRVGQAVSGELFF	TGTGCCAGTAGAGTCGGACAGGCTGTATCCGGGGAGCTGTTTTTT
TRBJ2-3	-	many	TRBV7-8	CASSFTGEESTDTQYF	TGTGCCAGCAGCTTTACGGGAGAAGAAAGCACAGATACGCAGTATTTT
TRBJ2-7	-	many	TRBV19	CASSSTPHSYEQYF	TGTGCCAGTAGTTCAACCCCCCACAGCTACGAGCAGTACTTC